This T cell receptor (beta chain) came from a study of blood T cells in healthy people across ages. The V and J ends lost 3 bases and 4 bases respectively, with 10 bases between them. This CDR3 has 14 amino acids. Ranging in age from about 6 to 90, the donors were healthy Caucasian individuals from Russia. A second PCR, run for roughly 7 to 11 cycles, used a sample-barcoded 5' primer plus a J-beta primer mix. With 12 random nucleotides, a template-switch adaptor tagged each individual cDNA molecule. TCRdb called the 5' RACE reads again in MiXCR, with one record for every CDR3 protein. The sample records approximately 850,000 distinct CDR3 sequences, 58% being singletons.

This clonotype originated in a man aged 25 to 40 in good health. The rearrangement links TRBV12-3 or TRBV12-4 to TRBJ1-5, with D maybe TRBD1 (5 bases). Input material: blood. As DNA, the CDR3 is TGTGCCAGCAGTTTTATTGGGGGTAATCAGCCCCAGCATTTT. Its protein is CASSFIGGNQPQHF.